This TCR beta chain is drawn from a study of cytomegalovirus exposure and HLA in healthy donors. Study context: HLA-typed donors were the source of 83 million or so unique TCRs, which an early data release held.

Broader study findings: TCR beta V- and J-gene trimming was later associated with a missense DCLRE1C variant.

PCR involved 60 Vbeta and 13 Jbeta primers. Produced via immunoSEQ multiplex PCR; TCRdb's table is partial and in-frame only. The sample comprises about 140,000 clones, roughly four fifths of which are singletons, and around 3% rests with the top ten. Turning to this clone: Antigen specificity is unknown.

The source material was PBMCs. This receptor was identified in a man aged 18 to 30 in good health and CMV-seropositive.

The CDR3 spells CASSESDEETQYF. CDR3 nucleotides: TGTGCCAGCAGTGAAAGCGACGAGGAGACCCAGTACTTC. The gene calls are TRBV6-1 and TRBJ2-5; D is unclear. Trimming took off 2 bases at V and 5 bases at J, with 9 bases between the two ends. Per the germline V gene, CDR1 is MNHNS and CDR2 is SASEGT. The CDR3 consists of 13 residues.